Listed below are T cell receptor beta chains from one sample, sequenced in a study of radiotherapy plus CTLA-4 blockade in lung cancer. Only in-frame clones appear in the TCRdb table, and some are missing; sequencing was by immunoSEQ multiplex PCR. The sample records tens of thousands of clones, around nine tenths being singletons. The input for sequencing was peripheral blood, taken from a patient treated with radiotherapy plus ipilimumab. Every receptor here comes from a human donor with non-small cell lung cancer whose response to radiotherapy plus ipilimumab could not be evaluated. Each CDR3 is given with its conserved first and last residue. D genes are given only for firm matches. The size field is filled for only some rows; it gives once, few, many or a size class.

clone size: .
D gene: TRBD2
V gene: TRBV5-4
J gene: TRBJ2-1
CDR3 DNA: TGTGCCAGCAGCTTGGGCCGACTAGCGCGGATAAATGAGCAGTTCTTC
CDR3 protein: CASSLGRLARINEQFF

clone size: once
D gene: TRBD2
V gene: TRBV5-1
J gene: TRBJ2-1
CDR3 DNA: TGCGCCAGCAGCTTGGCCGGGGGGATCTACAATGAGCAGTTCTTC
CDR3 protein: CASSLAGGIYNEQFF

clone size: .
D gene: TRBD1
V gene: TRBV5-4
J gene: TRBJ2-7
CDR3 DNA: TGTGCCAGCAGCCAGGGGGGACAGGGGTCCTACGAGCAGTACTTC
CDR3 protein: CASSQGGQGSYEQYF

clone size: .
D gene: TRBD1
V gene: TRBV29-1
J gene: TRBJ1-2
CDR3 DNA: TGCAGCGCCAACGACAGGGTCTATGGCTACACCTTC
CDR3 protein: CSANDRVYGYTF

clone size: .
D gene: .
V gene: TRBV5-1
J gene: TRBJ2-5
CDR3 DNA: TGCGCCAGCAGCTTGGAGCGGTACCAAGAGACCCAGTACTTC
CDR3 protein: CASSLERYQETQYF

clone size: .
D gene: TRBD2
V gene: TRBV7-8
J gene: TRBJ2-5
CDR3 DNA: TGTGCCAGCAGCCCGACTAGCGGGAGAGGGGAGACCCAGTACTTC
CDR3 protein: CASSPTSGRGETQYF

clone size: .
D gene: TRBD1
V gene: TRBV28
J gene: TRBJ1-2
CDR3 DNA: TGTGCCAGCAGTTTATGGGACAGGGGGCTGGGTGGCTACACCTTC
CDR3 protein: CASSLWDRGLGGYTF

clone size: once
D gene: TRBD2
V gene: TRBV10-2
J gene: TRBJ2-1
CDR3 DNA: TGCGCCAGCGGGACTAGCGGGGGGCGGGATGAGCAGTTCTTC
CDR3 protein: CASGTSGGRDEQFF

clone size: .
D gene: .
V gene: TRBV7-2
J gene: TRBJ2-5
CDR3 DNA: TGTGCCAGCAGCTTTTCTAGGAGGGAGACCCAGTACTTC
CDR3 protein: CASSFSRRETQYF

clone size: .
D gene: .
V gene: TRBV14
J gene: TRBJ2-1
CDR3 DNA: TGTGCCAGCAGCCAAGATTGGGCTAGCGCCCACAATGAGCAGTTCTTC
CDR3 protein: CASSQDWASAHNEQFF

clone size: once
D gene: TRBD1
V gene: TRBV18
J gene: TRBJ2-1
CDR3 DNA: TGTGCCAGCTCACCAGCCACAGGGGGCGCGAGGAATGAGCAGTTCTTC
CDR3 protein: CASSPATGGARNEQFF

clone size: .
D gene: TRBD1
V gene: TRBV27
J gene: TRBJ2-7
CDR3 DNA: TGTGCCAGCAGTCCCAGGACAGGAGTGCAGTACTACGAGCAGTACTTC
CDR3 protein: CASSPRTGVQYYEQYF

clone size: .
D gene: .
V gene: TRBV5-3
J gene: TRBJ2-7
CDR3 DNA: TGTGCCAGTTTCTGTCGGGACACTCCCTACGAGCAGTACTTC
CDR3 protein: CASFCRDTPYEQYF

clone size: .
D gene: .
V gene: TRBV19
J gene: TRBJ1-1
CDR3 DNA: TGTGCCAGTAGTGGCAGGGGTATAGACACTGAAGCTTTCTTT
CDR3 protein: CASSGRGIDTEAFF

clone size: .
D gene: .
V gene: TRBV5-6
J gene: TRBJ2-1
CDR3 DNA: TGTGCCAGCAGCCGCTGGAGGTACAATGAGCAGTTCTTC
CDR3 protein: CASSRWRYNEQFF

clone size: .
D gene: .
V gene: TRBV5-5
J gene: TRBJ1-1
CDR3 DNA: TGTGCCAGCAGCTCCCAATCGGGGGGCACTGAAGCTTTCTTT
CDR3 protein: CASSSQSGGTEAFF

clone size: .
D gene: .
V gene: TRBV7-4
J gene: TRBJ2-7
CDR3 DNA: TGTGCCAGCAGGGGGGACTCGCGCGTGCAGCAGTACTTC
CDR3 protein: CASRGDSRVQQYF

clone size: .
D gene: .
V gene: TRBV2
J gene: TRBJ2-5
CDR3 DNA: TGTGCCAGCAGATCTAACGGGGGTGAGACCCAGTACTTC
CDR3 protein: CASRSNGGETQYF

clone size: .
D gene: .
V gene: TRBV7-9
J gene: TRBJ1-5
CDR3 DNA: TGTGCCAGCAGCTTCGGGGATCAGCCCCAGCATTTT
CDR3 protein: CASSFGDQPQHF

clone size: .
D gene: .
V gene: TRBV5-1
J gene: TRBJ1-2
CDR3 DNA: TGCGCCAGCAGCTCACCAGCTAACTATGGCTACACCTTC
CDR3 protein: CASSSPANYGYTF

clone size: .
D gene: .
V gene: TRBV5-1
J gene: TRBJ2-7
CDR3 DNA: TGCGCCAGCAGCCGCACAAACTCCTACGAGCAGTACTTC
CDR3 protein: CASSRTNSYEQYF

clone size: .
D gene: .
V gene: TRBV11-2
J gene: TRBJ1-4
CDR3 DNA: TGTGCCAGCAGCCCCGGGTTTGAAAAACTGTTTTTT
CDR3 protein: CASSPGFEKLFF

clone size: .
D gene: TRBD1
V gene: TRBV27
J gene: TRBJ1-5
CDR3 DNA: TGTGCCAGCAGTTCGGGACAGGGAATACTTAGCAATCAGCCCCAGCATTTT
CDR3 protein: CASSSGQGILSNQPQHF

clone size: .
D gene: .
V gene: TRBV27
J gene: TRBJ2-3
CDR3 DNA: TGTGCCAGCAGTGAAAGGACAAGGGTCAGAACCACAGATACGCAGTATTTT
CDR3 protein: CASSERTRVRTTDTQYF

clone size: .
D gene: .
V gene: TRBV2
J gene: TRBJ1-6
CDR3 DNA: TGTGCCGCGGGGGGCTCCTATAATTCACCCCTCCACTTT
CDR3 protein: CAAGGSYNSPLHF

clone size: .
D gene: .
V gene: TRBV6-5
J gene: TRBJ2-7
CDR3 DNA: TGTGCCAGCAGAAGGGGCGGACGCTACGAGCAGTACTTC
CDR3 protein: CASRRGGRYEQYF

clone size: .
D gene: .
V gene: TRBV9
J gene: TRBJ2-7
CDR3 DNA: TGTGCCAGCAGCGCTTACGAGCAGTACTTC
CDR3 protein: CASSAYEQYF

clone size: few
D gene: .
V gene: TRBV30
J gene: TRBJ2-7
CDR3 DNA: TGTGCCTGGAGTTACGGGACACCCACCCTCTACGAGCAGTACTTC
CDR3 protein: CAWSYGTPTLYEQYF

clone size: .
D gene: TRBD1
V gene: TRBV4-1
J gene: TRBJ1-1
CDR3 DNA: TGCGCCAGCAGCCACCAGACAGGGCGGAGGAATACTGAAGCTTTCTTT
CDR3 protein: CASSHQTGRRNTEAFF

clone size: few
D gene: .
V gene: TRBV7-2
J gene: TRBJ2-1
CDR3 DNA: TGTGCCAGCACCCCGGACAGCCGTAGGCTAGGTGAGCAGTTCTTC
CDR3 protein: CASTPDSRRLGEQFF

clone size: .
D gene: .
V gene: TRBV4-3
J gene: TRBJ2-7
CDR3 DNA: TGCGCCAGCAGCCAAGGGTGGCAGGGGTCCTACGAGCAGTACTTC
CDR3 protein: CASSQGWQGSYEQYF

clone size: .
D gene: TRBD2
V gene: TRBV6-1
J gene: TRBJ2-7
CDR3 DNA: TGTGCCAGCAGTGAAGGACTAGCGGAGACCTACGAGCAGTACTTC
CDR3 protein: CASSEGLAETYEQYF

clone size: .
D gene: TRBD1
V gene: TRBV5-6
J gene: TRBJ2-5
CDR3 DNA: TGTGCCAGTTCCGGACAGGGTGTCCAAGAGACCCAGTACTTC
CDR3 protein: CASSGQGVQETQYF

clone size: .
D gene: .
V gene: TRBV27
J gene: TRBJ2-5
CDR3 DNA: TGTGCCAGCAGTCCACATAATCAAGAGACCCAGTACTTC
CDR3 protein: CASSPHNQETQYF

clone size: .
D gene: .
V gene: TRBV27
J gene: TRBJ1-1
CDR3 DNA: TGTGCCAGCAGTCCGGGACACCTGAACACTGAAGCTTTCTTT
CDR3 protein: CASSPGHLNTEAFF

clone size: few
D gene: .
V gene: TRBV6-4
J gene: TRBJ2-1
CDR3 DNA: TGTGCCAGCAGTGTGGAATTAGCGGACTACAATGAGCAGTTCTTC
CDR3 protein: CASSVELADYNEQFF

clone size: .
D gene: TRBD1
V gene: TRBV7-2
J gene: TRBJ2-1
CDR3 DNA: TGTGCCAGCAGCTTGGACAGGAACAATGAGCAGTTCTTC
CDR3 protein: CASSLDRNNEQFF

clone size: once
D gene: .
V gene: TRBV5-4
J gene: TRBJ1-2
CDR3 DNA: TGTGCCAGCAGCTTAATGCAGGGGAATGGGTACGGCTATGGCTACACCTTC
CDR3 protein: CASSLMQGNGYGYGYTF

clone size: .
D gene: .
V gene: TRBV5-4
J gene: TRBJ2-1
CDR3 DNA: TGTGCCAGCAGCTTGCCTCCGGGGGAAGATGAGCAGTTCTTC
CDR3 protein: CASSLPPGEDEQFF

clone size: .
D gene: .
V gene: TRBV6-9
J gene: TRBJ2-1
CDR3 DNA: TGTGCCAGCAGTTACGGGTGGGCGGGAAGCGACGAGCAGTTCTTC
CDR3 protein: CASSYGWAGSDEQFF

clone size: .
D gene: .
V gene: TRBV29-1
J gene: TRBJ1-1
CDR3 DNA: TGCAGCGTGGAGCTTCAGGGTAAGAACACTGAAGCTTTCTTT
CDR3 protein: CSVELQGKNTEAFF

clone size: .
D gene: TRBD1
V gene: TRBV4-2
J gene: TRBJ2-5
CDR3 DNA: TGTGCCAGCAGCCGTGGGACAGGGGGGACCCAGTACTTC
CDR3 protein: CASSRGTGGTQYF

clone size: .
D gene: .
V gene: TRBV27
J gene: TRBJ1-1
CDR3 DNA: TGTGCCAGCAGTTGGGCCGATAGCACTGAAGCTTTCTTT
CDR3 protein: CASSWADSTEAFF

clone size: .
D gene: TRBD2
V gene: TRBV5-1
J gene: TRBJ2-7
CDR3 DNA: TGCGCCAGCAGCTTTGAGGGACTAGCCACCTACGAGCAGTACTTC
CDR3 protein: CASSFEGLATYEQYF